This T cell receptor (beta chain) is drawn from a study of cytomegalovirus exposure and HLA in healthy donors. Sequencing was performed with immunoSEQ multiplex PCR; in TCRdb, only in-frame clones are kept and a portion is missing. This sample has about 360,000 clones, with 86% found just once. The CDR3 is 11 residues long. The ends were cut back, 6 bases at V and 5 bases at J, with 5 bases in the middle. The germline V gene has CDR1 SNHLY and CDR2 FYNNEI. The sequence derives from a woman under 30 in good health and CMV-seronegative. The sample consisted of PBMCs. The rearrangement uses TRBV2 and TRBJ2-1; D ambiguous. The CDR3: CASRSDNEQFF. In DNA, the CDR3 is TGTGCCAGCAGGTCAGACAATGAGCAGTTCTTC.